Here is one T cell receptor (beta chain) with its context. Its specificity is not known. The sample is drawn from a study of cytomegalovirus exposure and HLA in healthy donors. Amplification used 60 Vbeta primers and 13 Jbeta primers. Sequencing was performed with immunoSEQ multiplex PCR; in TCRdb, only in-frame clones are kept and a portion is missing. Of about 130,000 clones in the sample, more than 70% are singletons; the top ten hold under 2.5%. Notes on the study in general: The authors later found TCR association rates varying by HLA locus, with DRB1 most and HLA-C fewest. Cytomegalovirus status, reportedly, was diagnosed with high specificity and sensitivity by the classifier.

V was pared by 4 bases and J by 5 bases, with 6 bases of the junction left unmatched. Germline assignment: CDR1 SGHRS and CDR2 YFSETQ. The CDR3 runs to 15 residues. The chain has TRBV5-1 and TRBJ2-3, with 11 bases that match TRBD2. The receptor comes from a man aged 25-40 years in good health and CMV-seronegative. Sample: PBMCs. The CDR3 DNA reads as TGCGCCAGCAGCCCACTAGCGGGAGCTATAGATACGCAGTATTTT. Translated, it gives CASSPLAGAIDTQYF.